This T cell receptor beta chain emerged from a study of cytomegalovirus exposure and HLA in healthy donors. Study-wide points: While the bulk of TCR sequences proved rare, some public TCRs turned up in many donors. Researchers reported from a later analysis that most CMV-associated TCR beta chains appeared HLA-restricted. The investigators catalogued 164 TCR beta chains as cytomegalovirus-associated.

In the PCR, 60 Vbeta and 13 Jbeta primers were used. This table comes from immunoSEQ multiplex PCR, and its TCRdb copy is limited to in-frame clones, with some not included. Among more than 110,000 clones listed, around 80% were seen once. In the case of this clone: As yet, its antigen is unknown.

CDR1 and CDR2 from the germline V gene are SGHAT and FQDESV (reference sequence). V was pared by 5 bases and J by 10 bases, with 9 bases between. The CDR3 loop spans 11 amino acids. Donors were ostensibly healthy at sampling, although undocumented immune exposures were probable. The sequencing sample was made of PBMCs. The origin of this receptor is a man aged 25-40 years in good health and CMV-seropositive. This rearrangement joins TRBV11-1 to TRBJ2-1; D unresolved. This CDR3 reads CASSLDREQFF. In DNA form, the CDR3 reads TGTGCCAGCAGCCTCGATCGGGAGCAGTTCTTC.